This paragraph reports one T cell receptor (beta chain). What it recognizes is unknown. The data were produced by immunoSEQ multiplex PCR, yet TCRdb's version contains in-frame clones alone and is incomplete. Here the sample spans around 150,000 clones, around 90% being singletons. This sample is drawn from a study of cytomegalovirus exposure and HLA in healthy donors. Study-level information: It was reported in a later analysis that the same platform had been used for the 120 or so validation repertoires as for the 550 to 700 first-cohort repertoires. Whole-study findings and limits: Confirmation was obtained in vitro that a few CMV-associated chains are specific for CMV antigens. Overall, under 200 TCR beta chains were annotated as cytomegalovirus-associated. Reports described diagnosis of cytomegalovirus status by the classifier as highly specific and sensitive.

From germline, CDR1 is KGHSH and CDR2 LQKENI. The CDR3 loop spans 16 amino acids. V lost 0 bases and J 2 bases, leaving 11 bases between the germline ends. This chain connects TRBV18 to TRBJ2-1; D possibly corresponds to TRBD2 (6 bases). Sequencing was done on a sample of PBMCs. The clonotype originates from a woman between 18 and 29 years old in good health and CMV-seropositive. DNA of the CDR3: TGTGCCAGCTCACCACCAGGGACTTTTACCTACAATGAGCAGTTCTTC. Amino acids: CASSPPGTFTYNEQFF.